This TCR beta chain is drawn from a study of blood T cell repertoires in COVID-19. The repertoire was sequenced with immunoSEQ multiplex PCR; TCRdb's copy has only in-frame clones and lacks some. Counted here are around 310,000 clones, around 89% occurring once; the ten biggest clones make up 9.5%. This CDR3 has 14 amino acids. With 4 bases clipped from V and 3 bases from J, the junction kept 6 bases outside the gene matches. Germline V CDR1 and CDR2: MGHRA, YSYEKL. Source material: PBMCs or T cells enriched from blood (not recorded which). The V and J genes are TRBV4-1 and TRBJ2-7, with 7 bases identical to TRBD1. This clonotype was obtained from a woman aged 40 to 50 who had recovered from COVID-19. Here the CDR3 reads CASSRGQEVYEQYF. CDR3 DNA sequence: TGCGCCAGCAGCCGCGGACAGGAGGTCTACGAGCAGTACTTC.